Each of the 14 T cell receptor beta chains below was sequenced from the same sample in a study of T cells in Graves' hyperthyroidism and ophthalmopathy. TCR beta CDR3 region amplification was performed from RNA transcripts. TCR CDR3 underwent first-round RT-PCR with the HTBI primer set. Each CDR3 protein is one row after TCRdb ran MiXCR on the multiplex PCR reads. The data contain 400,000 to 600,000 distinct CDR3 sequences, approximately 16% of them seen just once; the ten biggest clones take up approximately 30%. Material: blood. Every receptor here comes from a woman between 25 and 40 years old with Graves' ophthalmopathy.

The CDR3 nucleotides read TGTGCCAGCAGCCCAACAGGGGCGGAAGCTTTCTTT. Its protein product is CASSPTGAEAFF. The chain uses TRBV6-2 or TRBV6-3 and TRBJ1-1; 7 bases are shared with TRBD1. CDR1 MNHEY and CDR2 SVGEGT come from the germline V gene. The V gene end was trimmed by 6 bases and the J gene end by 8 bases; junction bases not matched to a gene: 6. CDR3 length: 12 amino acids.

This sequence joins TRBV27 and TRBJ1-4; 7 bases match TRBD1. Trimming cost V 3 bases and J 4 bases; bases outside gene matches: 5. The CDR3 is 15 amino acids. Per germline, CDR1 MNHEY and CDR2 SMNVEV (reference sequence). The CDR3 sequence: CASSFNRGGNEKLFF. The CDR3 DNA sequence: TGTGCCAGCAGTTTCAACAGGGGCGGTAATGAAAAACTGTTTTTT.

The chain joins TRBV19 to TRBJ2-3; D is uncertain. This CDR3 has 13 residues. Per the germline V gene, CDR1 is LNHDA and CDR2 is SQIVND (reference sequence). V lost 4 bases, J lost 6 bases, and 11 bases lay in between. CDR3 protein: CASSRARLDTQYF. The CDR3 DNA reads TGTGCCAGTAGTAGGGCGAGATTGGATACGCAGTATTTT.

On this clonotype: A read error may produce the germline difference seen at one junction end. The CDR3 sequence is CSSSIEGYNEQFF. DNA for the CDR3: TGTTCCAGTAGTATTGAAGGATACAATGAGCAGTTCTTC. V and J are TRBV19 and TRBJ2-1; D is unclear. The germline CDR1 and CDR2 sequences are LNHDA and SQIVND (reference sequence). This CDR3 is 13 amino acids long. Combining the CDR3 with reference TRBV19 and TRBJ2-1 gives the whole variable domain DGGITQSPKYLFRKEGQNVTLSCEQNLNHDAMYWYRQDPGQGLRLIYYSQIVNDFQKGDIAEGYSVSREKKESFPLTVTSAQKNPTAFYLCSSSIEGYNEQFFGPGTRLTVL.

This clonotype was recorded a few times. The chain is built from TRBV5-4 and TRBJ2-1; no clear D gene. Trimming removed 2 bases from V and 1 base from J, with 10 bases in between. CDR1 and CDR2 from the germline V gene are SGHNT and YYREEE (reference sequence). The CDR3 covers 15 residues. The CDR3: CASSLRRRSYNEQFF. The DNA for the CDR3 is TGTGCCAGCAGCTTACGGAGAAGGTCCTACAATGAGCAGTTCTTC.

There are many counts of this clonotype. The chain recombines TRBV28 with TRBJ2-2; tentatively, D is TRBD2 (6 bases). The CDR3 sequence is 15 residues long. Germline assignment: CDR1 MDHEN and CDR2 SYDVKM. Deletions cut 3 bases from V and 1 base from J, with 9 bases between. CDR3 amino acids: CASSFSSENTGELFF. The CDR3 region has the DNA TGTGCCAGCAGTTTCTCTAGCGAGAACACCGGGGAGCTGTTTTTT.

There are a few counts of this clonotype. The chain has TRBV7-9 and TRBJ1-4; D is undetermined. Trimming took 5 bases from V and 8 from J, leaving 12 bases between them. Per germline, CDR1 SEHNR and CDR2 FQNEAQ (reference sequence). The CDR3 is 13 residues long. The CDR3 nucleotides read TGTGCCAGCAGCGCTCAGGCGGGCGAAAAACTGTTTTTT. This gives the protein CASSAQAGEKLFF.

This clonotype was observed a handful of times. CDR3 DNA: TGTGCCAGCAGTTATCCGGGACGATTCTACGAGCAGTACTTC. Translation: CASSYPGRFYEQYF. The rearrangement links TRBV27 to TRBJ2-7; tentatively, D is TRBD1 or TRBD2 (5 bases each). CDR1 and CDR2 from the germline V gene are MNHEY and SMNVEV (reference sequence). The length of the CDR3 is 14 residues. V gave up 4 bases and J gave up 3 bases, with 13 bases separating them.

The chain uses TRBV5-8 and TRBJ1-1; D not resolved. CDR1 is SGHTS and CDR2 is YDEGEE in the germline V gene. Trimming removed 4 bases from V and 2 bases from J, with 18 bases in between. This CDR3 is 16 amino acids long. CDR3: CASSPVRPDVNTEAFF. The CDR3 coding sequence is TGTGCCAGCAGCCCGGTACGGCCGGATGTCAACACTGAAGCTTTCTTT.

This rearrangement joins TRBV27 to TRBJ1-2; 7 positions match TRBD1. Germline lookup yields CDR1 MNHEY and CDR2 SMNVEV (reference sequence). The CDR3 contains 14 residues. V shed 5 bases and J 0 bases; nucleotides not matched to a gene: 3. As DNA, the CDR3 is TGTGCCAGCAGTCCCAGGGGGGCTAACTATGGCTACACCTTC. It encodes CASSPRGANYGYTF.

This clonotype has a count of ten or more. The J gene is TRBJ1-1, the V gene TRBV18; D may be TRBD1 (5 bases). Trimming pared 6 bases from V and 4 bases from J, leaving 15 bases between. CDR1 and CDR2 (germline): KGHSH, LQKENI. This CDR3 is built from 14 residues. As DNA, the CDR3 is TGTGCCAGCTCGGACCTCGAGGGACTCACTGAAGCTTTCTTT. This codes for CASSDLEGLTEAFF. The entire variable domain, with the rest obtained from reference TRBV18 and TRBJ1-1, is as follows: NAGVMQNPRHLVRRRGQEARLRCSPMKGHSHVYWYRQLPEEGLKFMVYLQKENIIDESGMPKERFSAEFPKEGPSILRIQQVVRGDSAAYFCASSDLEGLTEAFFGQGTRLTVV.

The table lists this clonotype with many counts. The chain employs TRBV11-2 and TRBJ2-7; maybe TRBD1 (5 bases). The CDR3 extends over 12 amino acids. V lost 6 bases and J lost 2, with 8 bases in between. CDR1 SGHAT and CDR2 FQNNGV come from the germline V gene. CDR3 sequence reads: CASSAGTYEQYF. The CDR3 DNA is TGTGCCAGCAGTGCAGGGACCTACGAGCAGTACTTC.

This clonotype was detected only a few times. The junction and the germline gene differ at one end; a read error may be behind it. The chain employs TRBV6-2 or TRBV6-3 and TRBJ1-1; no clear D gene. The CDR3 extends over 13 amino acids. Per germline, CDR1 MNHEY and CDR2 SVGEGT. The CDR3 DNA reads TGTGCCAGCAGTTTTGACCCTCGCACTGAGGCTTTCTTT. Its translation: CASSFDPRTEAFF.

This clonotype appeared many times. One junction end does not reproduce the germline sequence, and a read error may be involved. The CDR3 spells CASSSQGAPNTRELFF. CDR3 in DNA: TGCGCCAGCAGCTCGCAGGGGGCGCCGAACACCAGGGAGCTGTTTTTT. The chain combines TRBV5-1 with TRBJ2-2, with 8 bases matching TRBD1. The CDR3 sequence is 16 residues long. Germline V CDR1 and CDR2: SGHRS, YFSETQ.